This note documents a single TCR beta chain sequence. Here immunoSEQ multiplex PCR was the method, and the copy in TCRdb shows in-frame clones only, minus some. The table includes around 84,000 clones, over 85% detected once. This entry comes from a study of OX40 agonist ivuxolimab in advanced cancers. The CDR3 is 13 residues long. Trimming took 5 bases from V and 5 from J, leaving 12 bases between them. Germline assignment: CDR1 SQVTM and CDR2 ANQGSEA. Here the sequenced sample was CD4+ or CD8+ T cells sorted from blood, taken in a trial of the OX40 agonist ivuxolimab. The V and J genes are TRBV29-1 and TRBJ2-2; D is uncertain. The origin of this receptor is an adult with an advanced solid tumor such as melanoma, head and neck, liver or kidney cancer. The CDR3 nucleotides are TGCAGCGTTCACACTGGGTGGACCGGGGAGCTGTTTTTT. Residues: CSVHTGWTGELFF.